This TCR beta chain was sequenced in a study of technical replicates of blood from a few donors. This table comes from immunoSEQ multiplex PCR, and its TCRdb copy is limited to in-frame clones, with some not included. The sample has about 84,000 clones, 95% to 98% seen once. The CDR3 loop spans 14 amino acids. Trimming removed 6 bases at V and 0 bases at J, with 11 bases between. In germline, CDR1 is MNHNY, CDR2 SVGAGI (reference sequence). The receptor was derived from a human donor in good health. The material sequenced was T cells isolated from PBMCs. The gene calls are TRBV6-6 and TRBJ2-5, with D possibly matching TRBD1 (6 bases). The CDR3 nucleotides read TGTGCCAGCAGCCCAGGGACACACCAAGAGACCCAGTACTTC. Encoded protein: CASSPGTHQETQYF.